Below are 27 T cell receptor beta chains sequenced from a single sample in a study of CD4 T cells in relation to SARS-CoV-2 and coronaviruses. The assay was immunoSEQ multiplex PCR, and TCRdb's table has in-frame clones only and misses some. The repertoire includes tens of thousands of clones, about 80% of them detected once, and 10% to 15% sits in the top ten. Their target antigens are unknown. CD4+ T cells from unexposed donors were obtained before the COVID-19 pandemic (2011-2018). After around nine days of culture, CD4+ T cells were isolated. Sequenced sample: CD4+ T cells from PBMCs, cultured in vitro. The receptors stem from a human donor in good health.

This sequence joins TRBV10-3 and TRBJ2-5, with 10 bases aligning to TRBD2. Germline V gene data show CDR1 as ENHRY and CDR2 as SYGVKD. This CDR3 has 15 amino acids. The V gene end was trimmed by 2 bases and the J gene end by 2 bases; junction bases not matched to a gene: 2. CDR3 nucleotides: TGTGCCATCAGTGAGGGTAGCGGGAGGCAAGAGACCCAGTACTTC. This codes for CAISEGSGRQETQYF.

This chain joins TRBV18 and TRBJ2-7, with unresolved D. The germline gives CDR1 KGHSH, CDR2 LQKENI. V shed 4 bases and J shed 2 bases, with 12 bases lying between them. The CDR3 runs 14 residues. CDR3 protein: CASSHPTETYEQYF. The CDR3 nucleotides are TGTGCCAGCTCACACCCTACAGAGACCTACGAGCAGTACTTC.

The chain couples TRBV6-5 to TRBJ1-3, with unresolved D. V was shortened by 10 bases and J by 0 bases, with 13 bases between the two germline ends. CDR1 MNHEY and CDR2 SVGAGI come from the germline V gene. The CDR3 contains 14 residues. The CDR3 DNA sequence: TGTGCCATCACACAGAGTCTCTCTGGAAACACCATATATTTT. Translated: CAITQSLSGNTIYF.

This clone was counted only a few times. The rearrangement links TRBV3-1 (or the pseudogene TRBV3-2) to TRBJ2-7; D remains unclear. Germline V gives CDR1 LGHDT, CDR2 YNNKEL (reference sequence). Trimming shortened V by 5 bases and J by 3 bases, and 8 bases separated the two germline ends. The CDR3 has 12 amino acids. CDR3 protein: CASSTGLYEQYF. The CDR3 DNA follows: TGTGCCAGCAGCACCGGGCTCTACGAGCAGTACTTC.

V and J are TRBV3-1 (or the pseudogene TRBV3-2) and TRBJ1-4; D call uncertain. From germline, CDR1 is LGHDT and CDR2 YNNKEL (reference sequence). The CDR3 loop spans 12 amino acids. The ends were cut back, 7 bases at V and 4 bases at J, with 7 bases in the middle. CDR3 coding DNA: TGTGCCAGCACAAGAGTTAATGAAAAACTGTTTTTT. As protein: CASTRVNEKLFF.

This sequence joins TRBV11-3 and TRBJ2-3, with TRBD2 identical over 7 bases. Germline V gene lookup returns CDR1 SGHNT and CDR2 YENEEA. Trimming at V came to 4 bases and at J to 2 bases, leaving 3 bases not matched to a gene. The CDR3 runs 14 residues. CDR3 protein: CASSSSGDTDTQYF. CDR3 sequence (DNA): TGTGCCAGCAGCTCAAGCGGGGACACAGATACGCAGTATTTT. The full variable domain, rest sourced from reference TRBV11-3 and TRBJ2-3, is EAGVVQSPRYKIIEKKQPVAFWCNPISGHNTLYWYLQNLGQGPELLIRYENEEAVDDSQLPKDRFSAERLKGVDSTLKIQPAELGDSAVYLCASSSSGDTDTQYFGPGTRLTVL.

The rearrangement links TRBV6-6 to TRBJ2-7; the D is unclear. The V gene's germline CDR1 is MNHNY and CDR2 SVGAGI (reference sequence). This CDR3 contains 15 residues. The germline V and J ends were trimmed by 4 bases and 2 bases, with 15 bases remaining between them. The CDR3: CASSLPGTEAYEQYF. The CDR3 nucleotides read TGTGCCAGCAGTTTGCCGGGCACGGAAGCCTACGAGCAGTACTTC.

The chain employs TRBV5-6 and TRBJ2-5; D is undetermined. Germline V gives CDR1 SGHDT, CDR2 YYEEEE. This CDR3 spans 13 amino acids. Between the trimmed V and J ends, which lost 2 bases and 1 base, there was a span of 6 bases. CDR3 sequence: CASSFGSQETQYF. CDR3 nucleotides: TGTGCCAGCAGCTTCGGCAGCCAAGAGACCCAGTACTTC.

The CDR3: CASSVSGVADTQYF. The DNA of the CDR3 is TGTGCCAGCAGTGTGTCGGGAGTGGCAGATACGCAGTATTTT. The chain carries TRBV2 and TRBJ2-3, with D possibly being TRBD2 (6 bases). CDR1 is SNHLY and CDR2 is FYNNEI in the germline V gene. Trimming removed 4 bases at V and 4 bases at J, with 12 bases between. The length of the CDR3 is 14 residues.

This chain links TRBV4-1 with TRBJ2-3, with D tentatively TRBD1 (6 bases). Germline values: CDR1 MGHRA, CDR2 YSYEKL. The CDR3 length is 14 residues. V lost 3 bases and J lost 0, with 7 bases in between. The CDR3 region has the DNA TGCGCCAGCAGCCAGGGGGCTAGCACAGATACGCAGTATTTT. Translating it yields CASSQGASTDTQYF.

The chain recombines TRBV3-1 (or the pseudogene TRBV3-2) with TRBJ2-7; D remains unclear. The CDR3 contains 13 residues. V shed 0 bases and J shed 3 bases, with 6 bases lying between them. Germline V gene data show CDR1 as LGHDT and CDR2 as YNNKEL (reference sequence). CDR3 loop: CASSQDPVYEQYF. CDR3 DNA sequence: TGTGCCAGCAGCCAAGATCCCGTCTACGAGCAGTACTTC.

The chain combines TRBV3-1 (or the pseudogene TRBV3-2) with TRBJ2-7; no clear D. The ends were cut back, 4 bases at V and 0 bases at J, with 7 bases in the middle. CDR3 length: 13 residues. Germline V gives CDR1 LGHDT, CDR2 YNNKEL (reference sequence). CDR3 region: CASSLVSSYEQYF. Here the CDR3 DNA reads TGTGCCAGCAGCCTAGTAAGCTCCTACGAGCAGTACTTC.

The chain carries TRBV4-2 and TRBJ1-2, with 12 bases lining up with TRBD1. V shed 7 bases and J 3 bases; nucleotides not matched to a gene: 12. The CDR3 extends over 17 amino acids. Germline values: CDR1 LGHNA, CDR2 YNFKEQ. The CDR3 DNA sequence: TGTGCCAGCACCCGATCATTGGGACAGGGGGCGGACTATGGCTACACCTTC. As protein: CASTRSLGQGADYGYTF.

V usage is TRBV3-1 (or the pseudogene TRBV3-2) and J usage is TRBJ1-2, with a weak D call TRBD1 (5 bases). This CDR3 spans 15 amino acids. The germline V gene has CDR1 LGHDT and CDR2 YNNKEL (reference sequence). V dropped 0 bases and J dropped 8 bases, with 16 bases sitting between them. The CDR3 coding sequence is TGTGCCAGCAGCCAAGAAGGATTGGGGACCGGCGGCTACACCTTC. Residues: CASSQEGLGTGGYTF.

The J gene is TRBJ2-1, the V gene TRBV7-9, with D possibly matching TRBD1 (5 bases). Deletions cut 5 bases from V and 5 bases from J, with 19 bases between. The CDR3 length is 16 residues. In germline, CDR1 is SEHNR, CDR2 FQNEAQ (reference sequence). Here the CDR3 reads CASSQGAQMANNEQFF. In DNA form, the CDR3 reads TGTGCCAGCAGCCAAGGGGCCCAAATGGCCAACAATGAGCAGTTCTTC.

This clone was found once. The DNA of the CDR3 is TGTGCCAGCAGCTTCAATCGTCGGACTAGCGGGAGGGCCGATGAGCAGTTCTTC. Translated, it gives CASSFNRRTSGRADEQFF. V usage is TRBV13 and J usage is TRBJ2-1; TRBD2 matches 15 bases. This CDR3 spans 18 amino acids. Germline CDR1 and CDR2: PRHDT and FYEKMQ (reference sequence). The V gene end was trimmed by 3 bases and the J gene end by 8 bases; junction bases not matched to a gene: 11. Filled out from reference TRBV13 and TRBJ2-1, the complete variable domain reads AAGVIQSPRHLIKEKRETATLKCYPIPRHDTVYWYQQGPGQDPQFLISFYEKMQSDKGSIPDRFSAQQFSDYHSELNMSSLELGDSALYFCASSFNRRTSGRADEQFFGPGTRLTVL.

The V gene is TRBV7-9, the J gene TRBJ1-6; D possibly corresponds to TRBD1 (6 bases). Germline assignment: CDR1 SEHNR and CDR2 FQNEAQ (reference sequence). The CDR3 has 15 residues. The ends were cut back, 5 bases at V and 8 bases at J, with 16 bases in the middle. The CDR3 DNA sequence: TGTGCCAGCAGCCCCAAGGGGGGCGCTTATTCACCCCTCCACTTT. Encoded protein: CASSPKGGAYSPLHF.

The rearrangement links TRBV11-1 to TRBJ2-3; 7 bases fit TRBD1. The V gene's germline CDR1 is SGHAT and CDR2 FQDESV (reference sequence). CDR3 length: 15 residues. V trimming: 5 bases; J trimming: 1 base; junction bases outside the gene matches: 6. In nucleotides, the CDR3 is TGTGCCAGCAGCCTGGGACAGAGTCGCACAGATACGCAGTATTTT. It translates to CASSLGQSRTDTQYF.

The genes are TRBV4-2 and TRBJ1-4; D not resolved. The V end lost 7 bases, the J end lost 8 bases, and 26 bases lay between the germline ends. Per the germline V gene, CDR1 is LGHNA and CDR2 is YNFKEQ. The CDR3 totals 17 residues. The chain's CDR3 is CASTARGRRYESEKLFF. The CDR3 region has the DNA TGTGCCAGCACCGCCCGGGGTCGTAGGTACGAGTCGGAAAAACTGTTTTTT.

This clone turned up a few times. The rearrangement uses TRBV5-1 and TRBJ2-1, with D perhaps TRBD1 (5 bases). Germline V gene lookup returns CDR1 SGHRS and CDR2 YFSETQ. The germline V and J ends were trimmed by 1 base and 0 bases, with 8 bases remaining between them. The CDR3 spans 15 residues. CDR3 DNA sequence: TGCGCCAGCAGCTTGACAGGAAGCTCCTACAATGAGCAGTTCTTC. This codes for CASSLTGSSYNEQFF.

The chain uses TRBV7-8 and TRBJ2-7, with D tentatively TRBD1 (6 bases). V was cut by 1 base and J by 3 bases, with 10 bases left in between. CDR1 SGHVS and CDR2 FQNEAQ come from the germline V gene. CDR3 length equals 14 residues. The DNA of the CDR3 is TGTGCCAGCAGCTTAGGTAACAGGGACTACGAGCAGTACTTC. Its translation is CASSLGNRDYEQYF. Combining the CDR3 with reference TRBV7-8 and TRBJ2-7 gives the whole variable domain GAGVSQSPRYKVAKRGQDVALRCDPISGHVSLFWYQQALGQGPEFLTYFQNEAQLDKSGLPSDRFFAERPEGSVSTLKIQRTQQEDSAVYLCASSLGNRDYEQYFGPGTRLTVT.

This clone has more than one count but fewer than ten. The chain uses TRBV19 and TRBJ2-3; no definite D call. CDR1 and CDR2 (germline): LNHDA, SQIVND (reference sequence). This CDR3 spans 15 amino acids. V lost 7 bases and J 0 bases, leaving 14 bases between the germline ends. The CDR3 spells CASKRDPHSTDTQYF. In DNA, the CDR3 is TGTGCCAGTAAAAGGGATCCCCATAGCACAGATACGCAGTATTTT.

This chain links TRBV19 with TRBJ2-7; 9 nucleotides align to TRBD1. This CDR3 comprises 16 residues. CDR1 is LNHDA and CDR2 is SQIVND in the germline V gene (reference sequence). Germline trimming cut 6 bases from V and 3 bases from J; bases unmatched to any gene: 12. Written as DNA, the CDR3 is TGTGCCAGTAGCCTACACGACGGGACAGGGTTCTACGAGCAGTACTTC. It yields the protein CASSLHDGTGFYEQYF.

In its sample, this clone was seen once. The J gene is TRBJ1-2, the V gene TRBV7-3, with D possibly matching TRBD1 (5 bases). CDR3 length: 13 residues. CDR1 is SGHTA, CDR2 FQGTGA, per germline. V was cut by 5 bases and J by 2 bases, with 9 bases left in between. As DNA, the CDR3 is TGTGCCAGCAGCCAGGGAAAAAACTATGGCTACACCTTC. This gives the protein CASSQGKNYGYTF.

This clone is a singleton in its sample. This sequence joins TRBV2 and TRBJ1-5, with D possibly matching TRBD1 (6 bases). V lost 6 bases, J lost 3 bases, and 9 bases lay in between. The CDR3 is 13 residues long. Germline values: CDR1 SNHLY, CDR2 FYNNEI. The CDR3 is CASRGDINQPQHF. CDR3 coding DNA: TGTGCCAGCAGGGGGGACATCAATCAGCCCCAGCATTTT.

The chain uses TRBV19 and TRBJ2-1; tentatively, D is TRBD1 or TRBD2 (5 bases each). V shed 0 bases and J shed 2 bases, with 20 bases lying between them. The CDR3 is 19 amino acids. Per germline, CDR1 LNHDA and CDR2 SQIVND (reference sequence). The CDR3 bases are TGTGCCAGTAGTATAGAGAGGGATTCAGGGTTAGGTCCCTACAATGAGCAGTTCTTC. This encodes CASSIERDSGLGPYNEQFF. The full variable domain, rest sourced from reference TRBV19 and TRBJ2-1, is DGGITQSPKYLFRKEGQNVTLSCEQNLNHDAMYWYRQDPGQGLRLIYYSQIVNDFQKGDIAEGYSVSREKKESFPLTVTSAQKNPTAFYLCASSIERDSGLGPYNEQFFGPGTRLTVL.

The chain combines TRBV7-9 with TRBJ2-7; D is unclear. CDR3 length equals 12 residues. CDR1 and CDR2 (germline): SEHNR, FQNEAQ (reference sequence). Trimming left V 10 bases short and J 2 bases short, with 12 bases between. For the CDR3, the DNA is TGTGCCACCTCGCTAACGGCCTACGAGCAGTACTTC. This sequence encodes CATSLTAYEQYF.